This T cell receptor (beta chain) is from a study of graft-versus-host responses after intestinal transplantation. Study-wide context: In this cohort, recipients had multivisceral, liver-intestinal, or isolated intestinal transplants. Anti-thymocyte globulin induction, then tacrolimus and steroids for approximately 3 years, went to all recipients. Study-level findings and limits: GvH clonotypes were identified within recipient marrow, with a subset emerging first in ileum or blood. Some patients had graft-donor T cell macrochimerism. In their allografts, the ratios of graft-versus-host to host-versus-graft T cell clones were high.

In germline, CDR1 is SGHNT, CDR2 YYREEE (reference sequence). The CDR3 contains 15 residues. With V trimmed by 4 bases and J by 5 bases, 7 bases remained unmatched. Sequencing was performed with immunoSEQ multiplex PCR; in TCRdb, only in-frame clones are kept and a portion is missing. Of 90,000 to 100,000 clones in the sample, about 82% were seen once. Concerning this clone itself: The target antigen is unknown.

This sample comprised PBMCs, obtained 255 days after intestinal transplant. J is TRBJ2-5 and V is TRBV5-4; TRBD1 matches at 11 bases. This TCR came from a human patient who received an intestinal transplant, so some T cells may come from the graft donor. In DNA, the CDR3 is TGTGCCAGCAGCCAAAGGACAGGGGGCCTGGAGACCCAGTACTTC. It yields the protein CASSQRTGGLETQYF.